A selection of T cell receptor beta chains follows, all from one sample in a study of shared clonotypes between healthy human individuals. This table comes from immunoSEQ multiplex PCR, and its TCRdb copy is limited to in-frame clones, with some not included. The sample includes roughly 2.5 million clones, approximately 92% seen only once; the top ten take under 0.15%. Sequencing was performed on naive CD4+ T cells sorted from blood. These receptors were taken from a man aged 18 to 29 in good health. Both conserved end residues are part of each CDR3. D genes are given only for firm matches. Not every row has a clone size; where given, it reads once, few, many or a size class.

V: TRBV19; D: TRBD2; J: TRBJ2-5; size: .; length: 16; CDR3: CASSIVGSGGHETQYF; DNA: TGTGCCAGTAGTATAGTGGGTAGCGGGGGTCATGAGACCCAGTACTTC
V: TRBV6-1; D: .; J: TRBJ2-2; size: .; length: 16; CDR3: CASSERQGGSTGELFF; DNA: TGTGCCAGCAGTGAACGGCAGGGGGGGAGCACCGGGGAGCTGTTTTTT
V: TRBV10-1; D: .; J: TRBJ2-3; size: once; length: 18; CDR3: CASSESFSGTKNTDTQYF; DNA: TGCGCCAGCAGTGAGTCGTTTTCCGGGACAAAGAACACAGATACGCAGTATTTT
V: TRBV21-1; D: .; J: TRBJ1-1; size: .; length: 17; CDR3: CASPESPQAGQNTEAFF; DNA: TGTGCCAGCCCCGAATCCCCCCAAGCAGGCCAAAACACTGAAGCTTTCTTT
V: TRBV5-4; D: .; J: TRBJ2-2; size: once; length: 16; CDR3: CASSSARLANTGELFF; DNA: TGTGCCAGCAGCAGTGCGCGGCTTGCGAACACCGGGGAGCTGTTTTTT
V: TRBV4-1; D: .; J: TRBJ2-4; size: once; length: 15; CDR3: CASSQADSDKNIQYF; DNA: TGCGCCAGCAGCCAAGCAGACTCCGACAAAAACATTCAGTACTTC
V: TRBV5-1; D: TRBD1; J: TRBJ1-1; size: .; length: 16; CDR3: CASSLEENRGSTEAFF; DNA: TGCGCCAGCAGCTTGGAGGAAAACAGGGGCTCAACTGAAGCTTTCTTT
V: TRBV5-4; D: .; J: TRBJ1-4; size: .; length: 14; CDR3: CASSLSVTNEKLFF; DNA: TGTGCCAGCAGCTTGTCGGTCACTAATGAAAAACTGTTTTTT
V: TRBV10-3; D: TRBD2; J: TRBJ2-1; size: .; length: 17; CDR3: CAISEPAGTSGDNEQFF; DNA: TGTGCCATCAGTGAGCCGGCCGGGACTAGCGGGGACAATGAGCAGTTCTTC
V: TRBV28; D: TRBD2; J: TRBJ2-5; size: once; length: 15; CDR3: CASSSGLAGLETQYF; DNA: TGTGCCAGCAGTTCGGGACTAGCGGGATTGGAGACCCAGTACTTC
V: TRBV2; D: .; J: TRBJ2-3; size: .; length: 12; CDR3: CASRVLTDTQYF; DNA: TGTGCCAGCAGGGTACTCACAGATACGCAGTATTTT
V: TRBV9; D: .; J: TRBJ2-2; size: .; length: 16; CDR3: CASSPRGTVDIGELFF; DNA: TGTGCCAGCAGCCCCCGAGGCACAGTAGATATCGGGGAGCTGTTTTTT
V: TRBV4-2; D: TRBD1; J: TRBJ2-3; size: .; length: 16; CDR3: CASSQPGQVYTDTQYF; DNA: TGTGCCAGCAGCCAGCCCGGACAGGTCTACACAGATACGCAGTATTTT
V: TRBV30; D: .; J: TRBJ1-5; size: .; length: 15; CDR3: CAWSVGGAGNQPQHF; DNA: TGTGCCTGGAGTGTAGGGGGGGCTGGCAATCAGCCCCAGCATTTT
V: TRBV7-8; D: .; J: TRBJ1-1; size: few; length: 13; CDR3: CASSPQAGTEAFF; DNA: TGTGCCAGCAGCCCCCAGGCGGGCACTGAAGCTTTCTTT
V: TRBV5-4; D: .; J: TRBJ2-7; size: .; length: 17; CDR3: CASSLPPDGGISYEQYF; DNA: TGTGCCAGCAGCTTGCCGCCCGATGGGGGGATCTCCTACGAGCAGTACTTC
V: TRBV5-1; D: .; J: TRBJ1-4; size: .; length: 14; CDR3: CASSPNLGNGKLFF; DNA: TGCGCCAGCAGCCCGAACCTTGGGAATGGAAAACTGTTTTTT
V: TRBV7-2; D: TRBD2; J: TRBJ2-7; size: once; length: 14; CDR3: CASSLGLAGDEQYF; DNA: TGTGCCAGCAGCTTAGGGCTAGCGGGCGACGAGCAGTACTTC
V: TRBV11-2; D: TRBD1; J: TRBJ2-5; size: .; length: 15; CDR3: CASSFWEDREETQYF; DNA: TGTGCCAGCAGCTTCTGGGAAGACAGGGAAGAGACCCAGTACTTC
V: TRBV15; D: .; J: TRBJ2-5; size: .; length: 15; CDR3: CATSPKSRPGKTQYF; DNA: TGTGCCACCAGCCCAAAGTCGCGGCCGGGGAAGACCCAGTACTTC
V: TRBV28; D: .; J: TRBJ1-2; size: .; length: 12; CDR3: CASSLVGYGYTF; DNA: TGTGCCAGCAGTTTAGTGGGCTATGGCTACACCTTC
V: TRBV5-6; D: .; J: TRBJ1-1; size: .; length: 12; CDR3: CASMGPDTEAFF; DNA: TGTGCCAGCATGGGACCCGACACTGAAGCTTTCTTT
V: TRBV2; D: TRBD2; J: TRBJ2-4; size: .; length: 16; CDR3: CASSDSGGIGKNIQYF; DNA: TGTGCCAGCAGTGATAGCGGGGGGATTGGCAAAAACATTCAGTACTTC
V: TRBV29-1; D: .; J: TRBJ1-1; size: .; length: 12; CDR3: CSVSGRNTEAFF; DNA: TGCAGCGTTTCCGGGAGGAACACTGAAGCTTTCTTT
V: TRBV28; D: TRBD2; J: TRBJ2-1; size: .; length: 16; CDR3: CASSSQGLARDNEQFF; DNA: TGTGCCAGCAGTTCCCAGGGACTAGCGCGGGATAATGAGCAGTTCTTC
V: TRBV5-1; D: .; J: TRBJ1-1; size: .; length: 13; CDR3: CASSPEGGTEAFF; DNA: TGCGCCAGCAGTCCGGAAGGGGGCACTGAAGCTTTCTTT
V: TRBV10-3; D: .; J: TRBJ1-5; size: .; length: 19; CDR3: CAISDGQHRDLTVRQPQHF; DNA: TGTGCCATCAGTGACGGCCAACACCGTGATTTGACTGTCCGTCAGCCCCAGCATTTT
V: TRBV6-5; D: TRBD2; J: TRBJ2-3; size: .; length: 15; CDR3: CASKDSGASTDTQYF; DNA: TGTGCCAGCAAGGATAGCGGGGCTAGCACAGATACGCAGTATTTT
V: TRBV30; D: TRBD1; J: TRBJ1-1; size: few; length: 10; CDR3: CAANRGLAFF; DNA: TGTGCCGCTAACAGGGGGCTAGCTTTCTTT
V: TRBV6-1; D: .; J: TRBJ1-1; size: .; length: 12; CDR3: CASTTLARAAFF; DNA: TGTGCCAGCACCACCCTGGCCCGGGCAGCTTTCTTT
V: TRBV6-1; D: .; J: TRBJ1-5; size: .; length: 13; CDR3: CASSPTGNQPQHF; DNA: TGTGCCAGCAGTCCAACAGGGAATCAGCCCCAGCATTTT
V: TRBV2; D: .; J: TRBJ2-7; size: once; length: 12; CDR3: CASRAQDYEQYF; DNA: TGTGCCAGCAGGGCCCAAGACTACGAGCAGTACTTC
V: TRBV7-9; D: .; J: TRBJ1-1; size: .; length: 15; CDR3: CASSLGAAMNTEAFF; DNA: TGTGCCAGCAGCTTAGGGGCAGCAATGAACACTGAAGCTTTCTTT
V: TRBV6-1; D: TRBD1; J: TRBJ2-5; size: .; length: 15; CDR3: CASSTGTGREETQYF; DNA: TGTGCCAGCAGCACCGGGACAGGGAGAGAAGAGACCCAGTACTTC
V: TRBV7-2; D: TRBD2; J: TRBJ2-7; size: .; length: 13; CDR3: CASRRLAGYEQYF; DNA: TGTGCCAGCCGAAGACTAGCGGGTTACGAGCAGTACTTC
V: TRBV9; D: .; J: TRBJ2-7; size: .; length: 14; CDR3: CASTTGTGSYEQYF; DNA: TGTGCCAGCACCACCGGGACGGGCTCCTACGAGCAGTACTTC
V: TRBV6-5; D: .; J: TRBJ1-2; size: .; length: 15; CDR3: CASTRGSKINYGYTF; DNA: TGTGCCAGCACCCGGGGCTCTAAGATAAACTATGGCTACACCTTC
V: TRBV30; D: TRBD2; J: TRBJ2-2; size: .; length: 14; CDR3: CAWSVGGANGELFF; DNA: TGTGCCTGGAGTGTCGGGGGGGCGAACGGGGAGCTGTTTTTT